This TCR beta chain was observed in a study of blood T cells in healthy people across ages. The germline V gene has CDR1 SGHTA and CDR2 FQGNSA. CDR3 length: 15 residues. V lost 2 bases to trimming and J lost 6 bases; unmatched junction nucleotides: 7. Whenever a sample was processed, at least 6 million PBMCs were isolated. Primed by a sample-barcoded 5' primer and a J-beta primer mix, a second PCR proceeded for 7 to 11 cycles. MiXCR, applied by TCRdb to the 5' RACE reads, yields one record per CDR3 protein. The data contain some 640,000 distinct CDR3 sequences, around 31% of them singletons. The sequenced sample consisted of blood. This chain joins TRBV7-2 and TRBJ2-1; 7 nucleotides line up with TRBD1. The receptor's source is a woman older than 75 in good health. The DNA for the CDR3 is TGTGCCAGCAGCTTATTCCAGGGGGTGTCCAATGAGCAGTTCTTC. Amino acids: CASSLFQGVSNEQFF.